The 12 T cell receptor beta chains below all came from one sample that was sequenced in a study of metastatic and nonmetastatic thyroid tumors. No patient had received any treatment before thyroid surgery. TCRdb reanalyzed the PCR reads with MiXCR. Found here are 10,000 to 15,000 clones, roughly 31% of them singletons; the top ten hold approximately 14%. The sample comprised tumor tissue. All receptors derive from a male donor with papillary thyroid cancer or a benign thyroid nodule (not recorded which). Some clones in this sample may be carry-over from other donors' samples.

This clone occurred many times. The chain is built from TRBV6-1 and TRBJ1-4; D is ambiguous. Trimming removed 7 bases from V and 3 bases from J, with 12 bases in between. Per germline, CDR1 MNHNS and CDR2 SASEGT. CDR3 length equals 14 residues. The chain's CDR3 is CASKEGGPNEKLFF. CDR3 nucleotide sequence: TGTGCCAGCAAAGAGGGAGGTCCTAATGAAAAACTGTTTTTT.

This clone ranks as medium-sized. The rearrangement links TRBV6-6 to TRBJ2-2; D gene uncertain. Germline CDR1 MNHNY, CDR2 SVGAGI (reference sequence). Trimming removed 0 bases from V and 1 base from J, with 9 bases in between. The CDR3 consists of 16 residues. CDR3 sequence reads: CASSYSRRLNTGELFF. In DNA, the CDR3 is TGTGCCAGCAGTTACTCGAGGCGGCTGAACACCGGGGAGCTGTTTTTT.

This chain links TRBV6-2 or TRBV6-3 with TRBJ2-2; the D gene is possibly TRBD1 (6 bases). The CDR3 sequence is 15 residues long. Germline V lookup: CDR1 MNHEY, CDR2 SVGEGT. V was cut by 5 bases and J by 6 bases, with 16 bases left in between. The CDR3 DNA follows: TGTGCCAGCAGTAACCTAGCCTCAGGGGCCGGGGAGCTGTTTTTT. Protein product: CASSNLASGAGELFF.

The chain employs TRBV7-7 and TRBJ1-2; D remains ambiguous. The CDR3 is made up of 14 amino acids. Germline V CDR1 and CDR2: SSHAT, FNYEAQ (reference sequence). Trimming removed 6 bases at V and 4 bases at J, with 15 bases between. This CDR3 is CASSLPRQIYGYTF. For the CDR3, the DNA is TGTGCCAGCAGTTTACCGAGGCAGATCTATGGCTACACCTTC.

The table lists this clone with many counts. J is TRBJ2-3 and V is TRBV14; D is unclear. CDR3 size: 15 residues. V lost 2 bases, J lost 0 bases, and 9 bases lay in between. CDR1 and CDR2 (germline): SGHDN, FVKESK. The CDR3 spells CASSQLYSSTDTQYF. For the CDR3, the DNA is TGTGCCAGCAGCCAATTATATTCTAGCACAGATACGCAGTATTTT.

This clone is termed medium-sized. The rearrangement uses TRBV19 and TRBJ1-1, with D uncertain. Trimming stripped 4 bases from V and 0 bases from J, with 12 bases between. The CDR3 loop spans 15 amino acids. Germline values: CDR1 LNHDA, CDR2 SQIVND (reference sequence). The CDR3 spells CASSTLGMVNTEAFF. CDR3 DNA sequence: TGTGCCAGTAGTACCCTGGGGATGGTGAACACTGAAGCTTTCTTT.

This clone is labeled as medium-sized. The chain has TRBV11-3 and TRBJ2-3, with 7 bases identical to TRBD2. The V gene end was trimmed by 2 bases and the J gene end by 6 bases; junction bases not matched to a gene: 11. Germline loops: CDR1 SGHNT, CDR2 YENEEA. This CDR3 region has 16 residues. CDR3 bases: TGTGCCAGCAGCTTATGCCCGCTAGCGGATTGGGATACGCAGTATTTT. Amino acid sequence: CASSLCPLADWDTQYF.

Judged by abundance, this clone is medium-sized (0.01 to 0.1%). The chain combines TRBV2 with TRBJ2-7, with D maybe TRBD2 (5 bases). V was clipped by 2 bases and J by 9 bases, with 14 bases between them. This CDR3 contains 13 residues. Germline CDR1 SNHLY, CDR2 FYNNEI. CDR3 in amino acids: CASSENLRGGQYF. CDR3 nucleotide sequence: TGTGCCAGCAGTGAAAATCTTCGAGGAGGGCAGTACTTC.

This clone is medium-sized within its sample. This rearrangement joins TRBV6-5 to TRBJ2-1; no reliable D call. This CDR3 is 13 amino acids long. V dropped 2 bases and J dropped 4 bases, with 6 bases sitting between them. CDR1 is MNHEY, CDR2 SVGAGI, per germline. The CDR3 region has the DNA TGTGCCAGCAGTTACCGGGCGTACAATGAGCAGTTCTTC. It is translated as CASSYRAYNEQFF.

J is TRBJ2-1 and V is TRBV5-1, with no clear D. Germline CDR1 is SGHRS and CDR2 is YFSETQ. There are 15 residues in the CDR3. V was cut by 3 bases and J by 5 bases, with 15 bases left in between. CDR3 in DNA: TGCGCCAGCAGCTATTCCGGGTCAGCCAACAATGAGCAGTTCTTC. Translating gives CASSYSGSANNEQFF. The whole variable domain, filled in from reference TRBV5-1 and TRBJ2-1, reads KAGVTQTPRYLIKTRGQQVTLSCSPISGHRSVSWYQQTPGQGLQFLFEYFSETQRNKGNFPGRFSGRQFSNSRSEMNVSTLELGDSALYLCASSYSGSANNEQFFGPGTRLTVL.

By its share, this clone is medium-sized. The chain uses TRBV7-2 and TRBJ1-3, with 8 bases matching TRBD1. This CDR3 contains 15 residues. Germline lookup yields CDR1 SGHTA and CDR2 FQGNSA. V gave up 6 bases and J gave up 4 bases; unmatched junction bases: 8. The CDR3 DNA reads as TGTGCCAGCAGGCTCCAGACAGGGGAAGGAAACACCATATATTTT. It codes for CASRLQTGEGNTIYF.

As concerns this clone: The junction does not match germline at one end; this may be a read error. The genes are TRBV30 and TRBJ2-2; D may be TRBD2 (6 bases). Germline lookup yields CDR1 GTSNPN and CDR2 SVGIG (reference sequence). This CDR3 is 13 amino acids long. The DNA for the CDR3 is TGTGCCTGGAGTGCCACTAGCAGCTGGGATCTGATTTTT. This encodes CAWSATSSWDLIF.